This entry concerns a single T cell receptor beta chain. This specimen belongs to a study of blood T cell repertoires in COVID-19. About the study: The United States, Italy and Spain provided the acute and convalescent COVID-19 samples.

J was trimmed by 5 bases and V by 6 bases; bases with no gene match: 4. The germline gives CDR1 ENHRY, CDR2 SYGVKD. The CDR3 totals 14 residues. Authors' data handling: By means of reference gene primer amplification, nucleated cell counts were estimated. Sequencing was performed with immunoSEQ multiplex PCR; in TCRdb, only in-frame clones are kept and a portion is missing. Clone size and the V and J calls come from that table; the DNA yielded D and trimming. The data hold 340,000 or so clones, with about 86% observed a single time. Residents of 24 US areas, aged roughly 18 to 89 years, made up the participants. Allocation to cohorts depended on clinical history reported by the participants.

This chain uses TRBV10-3 with TRBJ1-6; 7 bases are a match to TRBD1. The sample consisted of PBMCs or T cells enriched from blood (not recorded which). The clonotype comes from a woman aged 40-49 years with acute COVID-19. The CDR3 DNA reads as TGTGCCATCAGGGGGACAGTGGATAATTCACCCCTCCACTTT. Translation gives CAIRGTVDNSPLHF.